This TCR beta chain was sequenced in a study of beta chain features in type 1 diabetes. Study-wide findings and caveats: In comparison with healthy donors, patients had naive, central memory and Treg TCRB repertoires that appeared more similar. VDJ junctions from patients with type 1 diabetes contained fewer insertions and more deletions. TCRB CDR3s were moderately but significantly shorter in Type 1 diabetes patients in all four CD4+ subsets.

Trimming removed 5 bases at V and 4 bases at J, with 12 bases between. The CDR3 sequence is 14 residues long. CDR1 and CDR2 from the germline V gene are LNHDA and SQIVND (reference sequence). Expressed TCRB transcripts were sequenced, since all the RNA that had been isolated was reverse transcribed. The protocol was immunoSEQ multiplex PCR, while the TCRdb copy is restricted to in-frame clones and leaves out a portion. The data show about 170,000 clones, 7.5% to 8.5% seen once. Note on this clone: Its antigen is unknown.

One heparinised draw of blood, averaging roughly 120 mL, came from each donor. The authors sorted CD4+ naive, central memory, regulatory and stem cell-like memory cells via CD45RO/CCR7/CD25/CD127/CD95/CD27. V gene TRBV19 combines with J gene TRBJ2-1; D might be TRBD2 (7 bases). The sequence derives from a man aged 18 to 29 with type 1 diabetes. The sequenced material came from central memory CD4+ T cells from blood. The CDR3 loop is CASSEGGLYNEQFF. The CDR3, as DNA: TGTGCCAGTAGTGAGGGGGGGCTGTACAATGAGCAGTTCTTC.